This TCR beta chain was sequenced during a study of T cell responses to AZD1222 COVID-19 vaccine. Turning to the study itself: Pooled samples include second doses given at about 4 or 12 weeks. The study's findings and limits: Sampled repertoires all dated from after the peak T cell response.

Assay used: immunoSEQ multiplex PCR; TCRdb lists only in-frame clones, some missing. The table shows about 180,000 clones, with around 88% occurring only once. This clone was recorded a few times. No antigen is known for it. The sample in question was peripheral blood, obtained on day 0 of AZD1222 vaccination. The receptor was isolated from an adult in good health.

This CDR3 is CASSGGRFDEKLFF. CDR3 nucleotide sequence: TGTGCCAGCAGCGGGGGACGGTTCGATGAAAAACTGTTTTTT. V usage is TRBV9 and J usage is TRBJ1-4; maybe TRBD1 (5 bases). The CDR3 is 14 residues long. Trimming pared 3 bases from V and 6 bases from J, leaving 12 bases between. CDR1 and CDR2 (germline): SGDLS, YYNGEE.